Each of the 28 T cell receptor beta chains below was sequenced from the same sample in a study of T cell responses to AZD1222 COVID-19 vaccine (dated by TCRdb to the early 2020s). Receptors were amplified or captured by the immunoSEQ multiplex PCR assay. TCRdb took over this immuneACCESS table, retaining in-frame rearrangements with V and J assigned. Such tables are incomplete; in checked studies, under half of the missing clones stem from an unresolved V gene, and the remainder is unexplained. Counted in this sample were about 120,000 clones; roughly 82% of them appeared once. Approximately 26% of the sample rests with the top ten. According to the study, the label for this sample's time point signals: about 28 days (+/-7) after the second vaccine dose. Material: peripheral blood, obtained 28 days after the second AZD1222 dose. These receptors all come from an adult who received the AZD1222 COVID-19 vaccine.

The chain has TRBV19 and TRBJ2-7; D is unclear. V was trimmed by 3 bases and J by 2 bases, leaving 8 bases between them. This CDR3 comprises 13 residues. CDR1 LNHDA and CDR2 SQIVND come from the germline V gene (reference sequence). CDR3: CASSIGHPYEQYF. CDR3 DNA: TGTGCCAGTAGTATCGGTCACCCCTACGAGCAGTACTTC.

The gene calls are TRBV28 and TRBJ1-4; no reliable D call. Per germline, CDR1 MDHEN and CDR2 SYDVKM. The CDR3 runs to 15 residues. The V end was cut by 6 bases, the J end by 3 bases, with 14 bases between. This chain's CDR3 is CASSGKGTANEKLFF. Here the CDR3 DNA reads TGTGCCAGCAGCGGTAAGGGTACGGCTAATGAAAAACTGTTTTTT. The full variable domain, rest sourced from reference TRBV28 and TRBJ1-4, is DVKVTQSSRYLVKRTGEKVFLECVQDMDHENMFWYRQDPGLGLRLIYFSYDVKMKEKGDIPEGYSVSREKKERFSLILESASTNQTSMYLCASSGKGTANEKLFFGSGTQLSVL.

The CDR3 loop is CASSDDRSGKGYTF. CDR3 sequence (DNA): TGTGCCAGCTCAGACGACAGAAGTGGAAAGGGCTACACCTTC. The V gene is TRBV18, the J gene TRBJ1-2; maybe TRBD1 (5 bases). CDR3 size: 14 residues. Germline V gene sequence: CDR1 KGHSH, CDR2 LQKENI. The V end lost 5 bases, the J end lost 8 bases, and 18 bases lay between the germline ends.

This chain uses TRBV19 with TRBJ1-5; D is uncertain. The V gene's germline CDR1 is LNHDA and CDR2 SQIVND (reference sequence). CDR3 length: 15 amino acids. Trimming left V 7 bases short and J 7 bases short, with 20 bases between. In DNA form, the CDR3 reads TGTGCCAGTAACCTTCAACCTTCTGAGAGGCAGCCCCAGCATTTT. This sequence encodes CASNLQPSERQPQHF.

V is TRBV6-5 and J is TRBJ1-6; D possibly corresponds to TRBD1 (6 bases). Germline-derived CDR1 and CDR2 are MNHEY and SVGAGI. The CDR3 covers 13 residues. V was shortened by 5 bases and J by 10 bases, with 12 bases between the two germline ends. This CDR3 is CASSPMRGSPLHF. Written as DNA, the CDR3 is TGTGCCAGCAGTCCGATGAGGGGGTCACCCCTCCACTTT.

The chain uses TRBV5-8 and TRBJ1-3; D gene unclear. From germline, CDR1 is SGHTS and CDR2 YDEGEE. Trimming stripped 4 bases from V and 0 bases from J, with 20 bases between. This CDR3 region has 18 residues. CDR3 sequence reads: CASSRIRAAASSGNTIYF. The CDR3 coding sequence is TGTGCCAGCAGCAGAATACGGGCCGCAGCGAGCTCTGGAAACACCATATATTTT.

The rearrangement links TRBV14 to TRBJ2-4; D is perhaps TRBD2 (6 bases). CDR1 and CDR2 from the germline V gene are SGHDN and FVKESK. Deletions cut 4 bases from V and 1 base from J, with 20 bases between. CDR3 length: 18 residues. DNA for the CDR3: TGTGCCAGCAGCCCGACTCCGGGACTCACGAACGCCAAAAACATTCAGTACTTC. It specifies CASSPTPGLTNAKNIQYF.

V gene TRBV27 combines with J gene TRBJ2-7; unclear D gene. CDR1 MNHEY and CDR2 SMNVEV come from the germline V gene (reference sequence). The CDR3 has 13 amino acids. V lost 7 bases and J 3 bases, leaving 13 bases between the germline ends. The CDR3 sequence is CASTPRSSYEQYF. CDR3 sequence (DNA): TGTGCCAGCACCCCCAGGTCTAGCTACGAGCAGTACTTC.

V is TRBV6-2 or TRBV6-3 and J is TRBJ1-5, with a weak D call TRBD1 (6 bases). CDR1 and CDR2 (germline): MNHEY, SVGEGT. The CDR3 consists of 15 residues. V was trimmed by 1 base and J by 3 bases, leaving 10 bases between them. This CDR3 reads CASSYFQGLNQPQHF. The CDR3, as DNA: TGTGCCAGCAGTTACTTTCAGGGGCTCAATCAGCCCCAGCATTTT.

J is TRBJ2-3 and V is TRBV5-1; TRBD1 might be the D (6 bases). V lost 2 bases and J 5 bases, leaving 15 bases between the germline ends. CDR1 SGHRS and CDR2 YFSETQ come from the germline V gene. The CDR3 runs to 15 residues. The CDR3: CASSFQGLGGDTQYF. CDR3 DNA sequence: TGCGCCAGCAGCTTTCAGGGTCTAGGGGGAGATACGCAGTATTTT.

In this sample, this clone turned up a few times. The CDR3 coding sequence is TGTGCCAGCTCACAGGAGGAAGCTGAAGCTTTCTTT. This sequence encodes CASSQEEAEAFF. The J gene is TRBJ1-1, the V gene TRBV18; the D is unclear. CDR1 KGHSH and CDR2 LQKENI come from the germline V gene. The CDR3 covers 12 residues. V was cut by 4 bases and J by 6 bases, with 9 bases left in between.

V gene TRBV25-1 combines with J gene TRBJ1-6; D unclear. The CDR3 length is 15 residues. The germline V and J ends were trimmed by 0 bases and 6 bases, with 9 bases remaining between them. Looked up from germline, CDR1 is MGHDK and CDR2 is SYGVNS. In DNA form, the CDR3 reads TGTGCCAGCAGTGAATATCGACGGAGTAATTCACCCCTCCACTTT. It encodes CASSEYRRSNSPLHF.

The J gene is TRBJ1-6, the V gene TRBV18; D remains unclear. Germline loops: CDR1 KGHSH, CDR2 LQKENI. Deletions cut 2 bases from V and 8 bases from J, with 13 bases between. This CDR3 is built from 15 residues. DNA for the CDR3: TGTGCCAGCTCACCAACAGATGCTAATGATTCACCCCTCCACTTT. Translated: CASSPTDANDSPLHF.

This clone has a count of ten or more. This chain connects TRBV14 to TRBJ2-1; the D is unclear. V was clipped by 3 bases and J by 6 bases, with 9 bases between them. Germline V gene sequence: CDR1 SGHDN, CDR2 FVKESK. CDR3 length equals 13 residues. This chain's CDR3 is CASSHVHPNEQFF. The CDR3 region has the DNA TGTGCCAGCAGCCACGTGCATCCCAATGAGCAGTTCTTC.

The rearrangement joins TRBV19 to TRBJ2-5; D is unclear. Germline V gene lookup returns CDR1 LNHDA and CDR2 SQIVND (reference sequence). The CDR3 contains 13 residues. Trimming cost V 6 bases and J 2 bases, with 10 bases left between them. The CDR3 DNA follows: TGTGCCAGTAGGGTCGTGGGTCAAGAGACCCAGTACTTC. This translates into CASRVVGQETQYF.

The chain couples TRBV2 to TRBJ2-7; 9 nucleotides line up with TRBD1. The trim removed 5 bases at V and 2 bases at J, leaving 4 bases unmatched. The CDR3 is 14 amino acids. In germline, CDR1 is SNHLY, CDR2 FYNNEI. CDR3 sequence reads: CASSLDRGAYEQYF. In DNA, the CDR3 is TGTGCCAGCAGTCTGGACAGGGGTGCCTACGAGCAGTACTTC.

CDR3 DNA: TGTGCCAGTAGTATAGAGGGCCACACCGGGGAGCTGTTTTTT. Translation: CASSIEGHTGELFF. The chain couples TRBV19 to TRBJ2-2; D not certain. Between the trimmed V and J ends, which lost 0 bases and 3 bases, there was a span of 5 bases. Germline V gene sequence: CDR1 LNHDA, CDR2 SQIVND (reference sequence). CDR3 length: 14 amino acids.

The chain employs TRBV19 and TRBJ1-2; D gene uncertain. This CDR3 has 13 amino acids. V gave up 7 bases and J gave up 7 bases, with 16 bases separating them. CDR1 is LNHDA and CDR2 is SQIVND in the germline V gene (reference sequence). The CDR3 spells CASKKGEVVGYTF. The CDR3 nucleotides are TGTGCCAGTAAGAAGGGTGAGGTTGTTGGCTACACCTTC.

This CDR3 reads CASSVGVYGFYEQYF. The CDR3, as DNA: TGTGCCAGCAGCGTAGGGGTGTATGGCTTCTACGAGCAGTACTTC. The rearrangement joins TRBV9 to TRBJ2-7; D remains unclear. Germline CDR1 and CDR2: SGDLS and YYNGEE. The germline V and J ends were trimmed by 0 bases and 3 bases, with 13 bases remaining between them. The CDR3 covers 15 residues.

The chain links TRBV5-1 to TRBJ2-7; D not certain. The length of the CDR3 is 13 residues. The germline V gene encodes CDR1 SGHRS and CDR2 YFSETQ. V dropped 4 bases and J dropped 2 bases, with 10 bases sitting between them. The CDR3 DNA reads TGCGCCAGCAGCCGTGACGGACCCTACGAGCAGTACTTC. Its translation: CASSRDGPYEQYF.

The chain carries TRBV7-6 and TRBJ1-5; tentatively, D is TRBD1 (5 bases). The CDR3 has 13 residues. V was pared by 3 bases and J by 5 bases, with 8 bases between. The germline gives CDR1 SGHVS, CDR2 FNYEAQ. The CDR3 DNA follows: TGTGCCAGCAGCTTCGGGGGGGATCAGCCCCAGCATTTT. Translating it yields CASSFGGDQPQHF.

This clone was seen more than once but under ten times. The chain recombines TRBV28 with TRBJ1-2, with D maybe TRBD1 (5 bases). Germline V CDR1 and CDR2: MDHEN, SYDVKM. CDR3 length equals 13 residues. The V end was cut by 2 bases, the J end by 7 bases, with 11 bases between. The CDR3 DNA is TGTGCCAGCAGTTTAGGGCAGGGCTCTGGCTACACCTTC. Protein sequence: CASSLGQGSGYTF.

A single count supports this clone. This chain uses TRBV4-2 with TRBJ2-5; 9 bases map to TRBD1. From germline, CDR1 is LGHNA and CDR2 YNFKEQ. Trimming cost V 0 bases and J 5 bases; bases outside gene matches: 16. CDR3 length: 19 residues. The CDR3: CASSQDLGLTGGRRETQYF. Here the CDR3 DNA reads TGTGCCAGCAGCCAAGATTTGGGGCTGACAGGGGGGAGGCGGGAGACCCAGTACTTC.

On this clone itself: A far larger clone is one nucleotide away, so this likely arose from a read error. V gene TRBV9 combines with J gene TRBJ2-7; TRBD1 agrees at 12 bases. Germline CDR1 reads SGDLS; CDR2 reads YYNGEE. The CDR3 is made up of 15 amino acids. CDR3 nucleotide sequence: TGTGCCTGCAGCGTGGGACAGGGGGCCGCCTACGAGCAGTACTTC. It translates to CACSVGQGAAYEQYF. Using reference TRBV9 and TRBJ2-7 for the parts outside the CDR3, the full variable domain is DSGVTQTPKHLITATGQRVTLRCSPRSGDLSVYWYQQSLDQGLQFLIQYYNGEERAKGNILERFSAQQFPDLHSELNLSSLELGDSALYFCACSVGQGAAYEQYFGPGTRLTVT.

The chain combines TRBV9 with TRBJ1-6; a possible D gene is TRBD1 (5 bases). From germline, CDR1 is SGDLS and CDR2 YYNGEE. The CDR3 length is 16 residues. V was clipped by 3 bases and J by 0 bases, with 10 bases between them. CDR3 nucleotide sequence: TGTGCCAGCAGCGCAGGGTATAGCTCCTATAATTCACCCCTCCACTTT. This gives the protein CASSAGYSSYNSPLHF.

V and J are TRBV6-5 and TRBJ1-1; D is ambiguous. Germline V gene lookup returns CDR1 MNHEY and CDR2 SVGAGI. V lost 5 bases and J 10 bases, leaving 17 bases between the germline ends. The CDR3 totals 13 residues. This chain's CDR3 is CASSTDWEMGAFF. CDR3 nucleotide sequence: TGTGCCAGCAGTACCGACTGGGAAATGGGAGCTTTCTTT.

V usage is TRBV19 and J usage is TRBJ2-7, with 8 bases fitting TRBD1. The CDR3 contains 13 residues. V lost 5 bases to trimming and J lost 5 bases; unmatched junction nucleotides: 5. Per germline, CDR1 LNHDA and CDR2 SQIVND (reference sequence). This CDR3 is CASSSTGDDEQYF. For the CDR3, the DNA is TGTGCCAGTAGTTCGACAGGGGACGACGAGCAGTACTTC.

Concerning this clone itself: At one end, the junction sequence differs from germline, possibly due to a read error. V and J are TRBV3-1 (or the pseudogene TRBV3-2) and TRBJ1-2; tentative D call: TRBD1 (6 bases). The CDR3 runs 14 residues. CDR1 and CDR2 (germline): LGHDT, YNNKEL (reference sequence). CDR3 residues: CARSLPGAGGGYTF. In DNA, the CDR3 is TGTGCCCGCAGCCTACCGGGGGCGGGGGGCGGCTACACCTTC.